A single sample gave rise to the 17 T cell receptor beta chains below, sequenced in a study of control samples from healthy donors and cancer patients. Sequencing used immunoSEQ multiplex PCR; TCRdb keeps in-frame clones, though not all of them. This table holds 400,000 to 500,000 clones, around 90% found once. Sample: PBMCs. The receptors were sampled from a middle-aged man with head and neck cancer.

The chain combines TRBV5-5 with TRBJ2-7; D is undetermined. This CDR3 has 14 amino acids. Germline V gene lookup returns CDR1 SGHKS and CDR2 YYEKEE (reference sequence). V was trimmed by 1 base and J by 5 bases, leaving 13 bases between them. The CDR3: CASSLLIGIDEQYF. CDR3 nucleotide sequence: TGTGCCAGCAGCTTGTTAATAGGGATCGACGAGCAGTACTTC.

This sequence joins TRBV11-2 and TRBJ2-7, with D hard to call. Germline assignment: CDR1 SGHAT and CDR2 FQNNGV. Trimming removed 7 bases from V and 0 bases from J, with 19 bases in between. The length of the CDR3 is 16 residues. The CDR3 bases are TGTGCCAGCACCAAGGTCCCGAGAGATTCCTCCTACGAGCAGTACTTC. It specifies CASTKVPRDSSYEQYF.

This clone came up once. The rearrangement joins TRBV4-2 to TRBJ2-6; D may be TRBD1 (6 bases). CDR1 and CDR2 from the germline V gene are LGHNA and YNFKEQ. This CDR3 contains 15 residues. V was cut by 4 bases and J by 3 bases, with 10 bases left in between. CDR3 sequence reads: CASSPQGGGANVLTF. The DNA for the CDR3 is TGTGCCAGCAGCCCCCAAGGGGGTGGGGCCAACGTCCTGACTTTC.

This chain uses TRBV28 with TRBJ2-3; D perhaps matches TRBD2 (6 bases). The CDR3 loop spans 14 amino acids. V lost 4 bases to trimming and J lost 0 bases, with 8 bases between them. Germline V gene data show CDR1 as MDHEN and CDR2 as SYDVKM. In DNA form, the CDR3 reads TGTGCCAGCAGTTCGGGACTGAGCACAGATACGCAGTATTTT. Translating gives CASSSGLSTDTQYF.

In DNA, the CDR3 is TGTGCCAGCAGCTTAGGAGGGTTAGCTTTCTTT. Its protein is CASSLGGLAFF. The chain uses TRBV7-3 and TRBJ1-1; D gene ambiguous. The germline V and J ends were trimmed by 2 bases and 10 bases, with 8 bases remaining between them. CDR1 and CDR2 from the germline V gene are SGHTA and FQGTGA. The CDR3 loop spans 11 amino acids.

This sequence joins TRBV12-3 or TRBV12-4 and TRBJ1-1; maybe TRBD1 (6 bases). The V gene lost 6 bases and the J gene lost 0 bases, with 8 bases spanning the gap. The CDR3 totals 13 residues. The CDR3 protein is CASSRDMNTEAFF. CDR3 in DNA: TGTGCCAGCAGCCGGGACATGAACACTGAAGCTTTCTTT.

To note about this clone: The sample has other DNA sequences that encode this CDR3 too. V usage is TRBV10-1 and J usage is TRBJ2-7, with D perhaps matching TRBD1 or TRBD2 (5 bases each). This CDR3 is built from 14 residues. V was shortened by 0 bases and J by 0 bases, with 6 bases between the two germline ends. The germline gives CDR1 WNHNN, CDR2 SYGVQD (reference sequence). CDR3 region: CASSESGVSYEQYF. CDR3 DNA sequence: TGCGCCAGCAGTGAGTCGGGGGTCTCCTACGAGCAGTACTTC.

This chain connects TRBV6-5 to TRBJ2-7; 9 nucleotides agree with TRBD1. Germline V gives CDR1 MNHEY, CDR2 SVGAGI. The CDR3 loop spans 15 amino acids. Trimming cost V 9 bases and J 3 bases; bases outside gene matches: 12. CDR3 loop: CASGGPPGQGYEQYF. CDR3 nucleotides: TGTGCCAGTGGGGGACCACCGGGACAGGGCTACGAGCAGTACTTC.

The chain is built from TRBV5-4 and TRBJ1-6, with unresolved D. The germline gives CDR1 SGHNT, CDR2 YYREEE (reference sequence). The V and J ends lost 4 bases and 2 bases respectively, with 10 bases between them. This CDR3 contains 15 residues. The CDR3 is CASSGEGTYNSPLHF. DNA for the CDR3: TGTGCCAGCAGCGGTGAGGGAACCTATAATTCACCCCTCCACTTT. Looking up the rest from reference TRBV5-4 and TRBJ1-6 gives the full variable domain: ETGVTQSPTHLIKTRGQQVTLRCSSQSGHNTVSWYQQALGQGPQFIFQYYREEENGRGNFPPRFSGLQFPNYSSELNVNALELDDSALYLCASSGEGTYNSPLHFGNGTRLTVT.

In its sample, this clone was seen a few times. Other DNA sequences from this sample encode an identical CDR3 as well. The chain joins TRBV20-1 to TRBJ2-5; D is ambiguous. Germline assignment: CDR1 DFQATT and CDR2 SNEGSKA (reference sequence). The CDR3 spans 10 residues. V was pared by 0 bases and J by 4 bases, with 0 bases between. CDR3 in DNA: TGCAGTGCTAGAGAAGAGACCCAGTACTTC. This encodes CSAREETQYF.

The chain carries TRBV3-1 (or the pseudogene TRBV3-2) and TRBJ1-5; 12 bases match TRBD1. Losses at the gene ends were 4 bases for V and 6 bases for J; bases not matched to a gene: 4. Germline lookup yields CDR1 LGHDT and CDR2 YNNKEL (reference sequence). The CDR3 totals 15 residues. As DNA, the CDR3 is TGTGCCAGCAGCCTCGGGACAGGGGGCTTTCAGCCCCAGCATTTT. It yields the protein CASSLGTGGFQPQHF.

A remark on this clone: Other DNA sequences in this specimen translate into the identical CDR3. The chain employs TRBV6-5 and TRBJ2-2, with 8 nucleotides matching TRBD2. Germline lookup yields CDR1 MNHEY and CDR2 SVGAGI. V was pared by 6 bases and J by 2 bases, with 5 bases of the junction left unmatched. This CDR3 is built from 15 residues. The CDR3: CASSLSGVNTGELFF. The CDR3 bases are TGTGCCAGCAGCCTTAGCGGGGTCAACACCGGGGAGCTGTTTTTT.

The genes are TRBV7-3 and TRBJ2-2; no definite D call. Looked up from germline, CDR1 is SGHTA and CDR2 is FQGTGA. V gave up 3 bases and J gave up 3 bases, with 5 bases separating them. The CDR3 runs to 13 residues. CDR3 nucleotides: TGTGCCAGCAGCTTTTGGGACACCGGGGAGCTGTTTTTT. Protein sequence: CASSFWDTGELFF.

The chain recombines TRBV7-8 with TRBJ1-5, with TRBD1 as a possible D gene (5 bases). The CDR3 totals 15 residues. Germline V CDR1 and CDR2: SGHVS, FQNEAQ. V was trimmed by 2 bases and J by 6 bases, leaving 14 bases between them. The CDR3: CASSLTGMGGQPQHF. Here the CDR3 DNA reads TGTGCCAGCAGCTTAACCGGGATGGGGGGTCAGCCCCAGCATTTT.

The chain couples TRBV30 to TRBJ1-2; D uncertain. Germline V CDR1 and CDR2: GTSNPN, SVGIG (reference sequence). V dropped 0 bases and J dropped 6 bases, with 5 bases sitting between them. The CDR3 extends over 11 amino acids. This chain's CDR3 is CAWSVEDGYTF. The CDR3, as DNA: TGTGCCTGGAGTGTGGAGGATGGCTACACCTTC.

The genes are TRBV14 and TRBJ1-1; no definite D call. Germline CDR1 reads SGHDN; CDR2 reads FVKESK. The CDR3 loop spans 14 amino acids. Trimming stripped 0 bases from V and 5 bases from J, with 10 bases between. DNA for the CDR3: TGTGCCAGCAGCCAAGATTCCGGGGAAACTGAAGCTTTCTTT. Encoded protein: CASSQDSGETEAFF.

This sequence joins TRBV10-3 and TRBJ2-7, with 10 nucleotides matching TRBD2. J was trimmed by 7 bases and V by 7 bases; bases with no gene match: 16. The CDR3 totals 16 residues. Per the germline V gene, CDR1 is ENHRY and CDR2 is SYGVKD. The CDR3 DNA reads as TGTGCCATCAAAAGCTCTAGCGGGAGAGCATCGGAAGAGCAGTACTTC. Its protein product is CAIKSSSGRASEEQYF.